A single sample gave rise to the 11 T cell receptor beta chains below, sequenced in a study of T-cell memory formation after mild COVID-19. TCRdb processed the 5' RACE reads anew with MiXCR; each CDR3 protein has one entry. The data hold about 340,000 distinct CDR3 sequences, with 15% observed a single time. Sequenced: PBMCs or a T cell subset sorted from them (not recorded which). The receptors originated from a man younger than 30 who had mild COVID-19 (a few samples of this study predate the infection). Cell type and time point are not known.

This chain uses TRBV6-4 with TRBJ2-3; D remains ambiguous. This CDR3 spans 13 amino acids. Germline values: CDR1 MRHNA, CDR2 SNTAGT. V lost 2 bases and J 4 bases, leaving 7 bases between the germline ends. CDR3 DNA: TGTGCCAGCAGTGACCTGACTGCAGATACGCAGTATTTT. Its protein is CASSDLTADTQYF.

This clonotype was detected a few times. The gene calls are TRBV4-1 and TRBJ2-7; 10 positions agree with TRBD2. CDR1 is MGHRA, CDR2 YSYEKL, per germline. This CDR3 has 15 amino acids. The V and J ends lost 4 bases and 1 base, in that order; junction bases with no gene match: 4. The CDR3, as DNA: TGCGCCAGCAGCCCTCTAGCGGGGGTTTCCTACGAGCAGTACGTC. Translation: CASSPLAGVSYEQYV.

This clonotype was detected ten times or more. The genes are TRBV5-1 and TRBJ1-6; the D is unclear. The CDR3 is 16 amino acids. Trimming took 1 base from V and 0 from J, leaving 8 bases between them. CDR1 and CDR2 from the germline V gene are SGHRS and YFSETQ. The CDR3 here is CASSLRSSSYNSPLHF. CDR3 nucleotide sequence: TGCGCCAGCAGCTTGCGTTCGAGCTCCTATAATTCACCCCTCCACTTT.

A few counts support this clonotype. The chain joins TRBV9 to TRBJ2-7; tentatively, D is TRBD1 (6 bases). The CDR3 covers 14 residues. V was cut by 2 bases and J by 3 bases, with 12 bases left in between. The germline CDR1 and CDR2 sequences are SGDLS and YYNGEE. Written as DNA, the CDR3 is TGTGCCAGCAGCGTTCGGGACACCCTCTACGAGCAGTACTTC. Translation gives CASSVRDTLYEQYF.

The V call is TRBV5-5, the J call TRBJ2-2; D not certain. This CDR3 comprises 12 residues. CDR1 is SGHKS, CDR2 YYEKEE, per germline (reference sequence). The V end was cut by 7 bases, the J end by 6 bases, with 10 bases between. CDR3: CASEEIAGELFF. The CDR3 DNA follows: TGTGCCAGCGAGGAGATCGCCGGGGAGCTGTTTTTT.

CDR3 sequence (DNA): TGTGCCACCACCTCTGGGGCAGGCCTTAGGAATGAGCAGTTCTTC. Translated, it gives CATTSGAGLRNEQFF. The V gene is TRBV24-1, the J gene TRBJ2-1; tentatively, D is TRBD1 (5 bases). The V end lost 8 bases, the J end lost 7 bases, and 20 bases lay between the germline ends. CDR1 is KGHDR and CDR2 is SFDVKD in the germline V gene. CDR3 length: 15 amino acids.

This clonotype was picked up a small number of times. The J gene is TRBJ2-1, the V gene TRBV7-7; weak D call: TRBD2 (7 bases). V was cut by 5 bases and J by 5 bases, with 16 bases left in between. Germline V gene sequence: CDR1 SSHAT, CDR2 FNYEAQ (reference sequence). The CDR3 spans 15 residues. The CDR3 DNA is TGTGCCAGCAGCCCCTTAGGGGGGGAGGACAATGAGCAGTTCTTC. Its protein product is CASSPLGGEDNEQFF.

This clonotype has ten or more counts. The chain carries TRBV4-3 and TRBJ2-1, with TRBD1 matching over 9 bases. The CDR3 length is 16 residues. Losses at the gene ends were 0 bases for V and 9 bases for J; bases not matched to a gene: 9. Germline CDR1 and CDR2: LGHNA and YSLEER. This CDR3 reads CASSQDPGQGWFEQFF. In DNA form, the CDR3 reads TGCGCCAGCAGCCAAGATCCAGGACAGGGGTGGTTTGAGCAGTTCTTC.

This clonotype was observed a handful of times. J is TRBJ2-3 and V is TRBV19, with D unresolved. Germline CDR1 and CDR2: LNHDA and SQIVND (reference sequence). V gave up 8 bases and J gave up 5 bases, with 11 bases separating them. There are 12 residues in the CDR3. CDR3 in amino acids: CASRSLGDTQYF. As DNA, the CDR3 is TGTGCCAGTCGATCTCTCGGAGATACGCAGTATTTT.

The chain carries TRBV4-3 and TRBJ1-4; 7 nucleotides line up with TRBD1. Looked up from germline, CDR1 is LGHNA and CDR2 is YSLEER. Unmatched junction bases numbered 5, after V lost 3 bases and J lost 7 bases. This CDR3 comprises 14 residues. The CDR3 nucleotides read TGCGCCAGCAGCCAGGGGGGACAGTCTGAAAAACTGTTTTTT. This encodes CASSQGGQSEKLFF.

This chain uses TRBV6-1 with TRBJ1-2; 8 positions agree with TRBD1. Germline V lookup: CDR1 MNHNS, CDR2 SASEGT. With V trimmed by 2 bases and J by 8 bases, 7 bases remained unmatched. The CDR3 sequence is 14 residues long. The CDR3 loop is CASSETYRGAGYTF. CDR3 DNA: TGTGCCAGCAGTGAAACCTACAGGGGGGCAGGCTACACCTTC.